The 5 T cell receptor beta chains below were found in one sample sequenced in a study of T cell repertoires in cytomegalovirus infection. Their antigens are not known. One entry per CDR3 protein results from TCRdb running MiXCR on the reads. The sample gives roughly 45,000 distinct CDR3 sequences, about a fifth of which show up once; about 90% is in the top ten. This specimen consisted of CD8+ T cells from cultured PBMCs, obtained from culture after CMV antigen stimulation. These TCRs come from a human donor in good health (CMV status not recorded). Some clones in this sample may be carry-over from other donors' samples.

This clonotype has a handful of counts. The chain recombines TRBV29-1 with TRBJ2-5; 8 nucleotides match TRBD2. The J segment lost 1 base and the V segment lost 3 bases, leaving 4 bases of the junction unmatched. Germline lookup yields CDR1 SQVTM and CDR2 ANQGSEA. CDR3 length equals 14 residues. This chain's CDR3 is CSVEGLVLQETQYF. For the CDR3, the DNA is TGCAGCGTTGAGGGACTAGTTCTCCAAGAGACCCAGTACTTC.

This chain links TRBV4-1 with TRBJ2-1; D may be TRBD2 (5 bases). Germline CDR1 MGHRA, CDR2 YSYEKL. The CDR3 is 15 amino acids. V lost 5 bases and J 14 bases, leaving 25 bases between the germline ends. For the CDR3, the DNA is TGCGCCAGCAGCTCCACGGCGGGCGGTCACAGAGAGGAGTTCTTC. Translating gives CASSSTAGGHREEFF.

This clonotype was detected a few times. V is TRBV9 and J is TRBJ2-1, with TRBD1 matching over 7 bases. Germline trimming cut 3 bases from V and 8 bases from J; bases unmatched to any gene: 8. The germline CDR1 and CDR2 sequences are SGDLS and YYNGEE. The CDR3 is 14 amino acids. The CDR3 DNA reads as TGTGCCAGCAGCGGCCGGGACAGTCGCGATGAGCAGTTCTTC. Its protein product is CASSGRDSRDEQFF.

V gene TRBV7-9 combines with J gene TRBJ2-1; D is unclear. V lost 0 bases to trimming and J lost 6 bases, with 6 bases between them. This CDR3 is 13 amino acids long. CDR1 is SEHNR, CDR2 FQNEAQ, per germline (reference sequence). The CDR3 DNA reads TGTGCCAGCAGCTTAGCCCCGACCAATGAGCAGTTCTTC. Its protein is CASSLAPTNEQFF.

This clonotype was counted between two and nine times. The chain couples TRBV29-1 to TRBJ1-2, with TRBD1 identical over 9 bases. V dropped 5 bases and J dropped 5; count of bases not matched to a gene: 3. This CDR3 comprises 12 residues. Per the germline V gene, CDR1 is SQVTM and CDR2 is ANQGSEA. CDR3 protein: CSVPTGGYGYTF. CDR3 nucleotides: TGCAGCGTTCCGACAGGGGGTTATGGCTACACCTTC.